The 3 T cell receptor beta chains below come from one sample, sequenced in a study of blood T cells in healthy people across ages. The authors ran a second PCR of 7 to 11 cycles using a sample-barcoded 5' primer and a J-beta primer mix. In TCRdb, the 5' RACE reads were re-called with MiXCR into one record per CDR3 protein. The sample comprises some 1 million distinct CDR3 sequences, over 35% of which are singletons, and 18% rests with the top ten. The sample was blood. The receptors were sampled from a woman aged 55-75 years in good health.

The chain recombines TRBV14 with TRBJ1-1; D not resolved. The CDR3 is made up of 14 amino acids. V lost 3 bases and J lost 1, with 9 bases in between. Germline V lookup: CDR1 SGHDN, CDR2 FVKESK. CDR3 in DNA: TGTGCCAGCAGCCACGCGACACCGAACACTGAAGCTTTCTTT. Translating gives CASSHATPNTEAFF. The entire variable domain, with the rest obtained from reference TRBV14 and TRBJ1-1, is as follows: EAGVTQFPSHSVIEKGQTVTLRCDPISGHDNLYWYRRVMGKEIKFLLHFVKESKQDESGMPNNRFLAERTGGTYSTLKVQPAELEDSGVYFCASSHATPNTEAFFGQGTRLTVV.

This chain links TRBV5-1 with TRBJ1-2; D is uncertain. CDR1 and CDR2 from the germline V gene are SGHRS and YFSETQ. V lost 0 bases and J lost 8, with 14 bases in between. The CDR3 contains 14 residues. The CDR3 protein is CASSLALDTYGYTF. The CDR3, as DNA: TGCGCCAGCAGCTTGGCTCTCGACACCTACGGCTACACCTTC.

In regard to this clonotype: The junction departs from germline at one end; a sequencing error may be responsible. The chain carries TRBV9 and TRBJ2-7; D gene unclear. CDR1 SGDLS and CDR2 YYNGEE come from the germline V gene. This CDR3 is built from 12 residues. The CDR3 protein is CASSSSSYERYF. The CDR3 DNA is TGTGCCAGCAGCTCCAGCTCCTACGAGCGGTACTTC.